The rows below give T cell receptor beta chains drawn from one sample of a study of blood T cell repertoires in COVID-19. Using immunoSEQ multiplex PCR, the repertoire was profiled, and TCRdb retains in-frame clones only, with some absent. Among about 59,000 clones, more than 80% were seen once, and the ten largest hold around a sixth. The source material was peripheral blood. The receptors shown here come from a man at least 80 years old with acute or convalescent COVID-19. Both conserved end residues are part of each CDR3. A D gene is named only where the DNA matches it firmly. Not every row has a clone size; where given, it reads once, few, many or a size class.

size	J	D	V	DNA	CDR3
few	TRBJ2-7	NA	TRBV5-6	TGTGCCAGCAGCTCTCCGACAGTCGAGCAGTACTTC	CASSSPTVEQYF
NA	TRBJ2-6	NA	TRBV4-1	TGCGCCAGCAGCCAAGCGGCAGGCAGCAGCTCTGGGGCCAACGTCCTGACTTTC	CASSQAAGSSSGANVLTF
once	TRBJ1-5	TRBD1	TRBV5-1	TGCGCCAGCAGCCCAATTCCAGGGGGCGGGCAGCCCCAGCATTTT	CASSPIPGGGQPQHF
NA	TRBJ1-4	NA	TRBV2	TGTGCCAGCAGTGAGTCGGGTGCAACTAATGAAAAACTGTTTTTT	CASSESGATNEKLFF
NA	TRBJ1-1	NA	TRBV3-1/TRBV3-2	TGTGCCAGCAGCCAAGGTTTGGAGCTGGCTTTCTTT	CASSQGLELAFF
NA	TRBJ2-1	NA	TRBV18	TGTGCCAGCTCACCCAACAAGGGGTATGAGCAGTTCTTC	CASSPNKGYEQFF
NA	TRBJ1-2	TRBD1	TRBV4-2	TGTGCCAGCAGCCCTCTCGGGACAGCGACTAACTATGGCTACACCTTC	CASSPLGTATNYGYTF
once	TRBJ1-5	NA	TRBV28	TGTGCCAGCAGTCTCCCGGGGGGGAATCAGCCCCAGCATTTT	CASSLPGGNQPQHF
NA	TRBJ2-5	NA	TRBV18	TGTGCCAGCTCACTGGGGCCCCAAGAGACCCAGTACTTC	CASSLGPQETQYF
once	TRBJ1-3	NA	TRBV3-1/TRBV3-2	TGTGCCAGCAGCCAACTTGGAGGGGCCATATATTTT	CASSQLGGAIYF
NA	TRBJ1-5	NA	TRBV11-3	TGTGCCAGCAGCTTAAGAAGACGTACGCGGAAACTTAGCAATCAGCCCCAGCATTTT	CASSLRRRTRKLSNQPQHF
NA	TRBJ1-5	TRBD1	TRBV7-8	TGTGCCAGCAGCCTGACAGGGTCTGGTCAGCCCCAGCATTTT	CASSLTGSGQPQHF
NA	TRBJ2-2	TRBD1	TRBV10-3	TGTGCCATCAGTGACCGACAGGGTCGAGACACCGGGGAGCTGTTTTTT	CAISDRQGRDTGELFF
few	TRBJ2-1	TRBD1	TRBV5-1	TGCGCCAGCAGCCCTGTCGCAGGGGGCAGGTCCTACAATGAGCAGTTCTTC	CASSPVAGGRSYNEQFF
few	TRBJ1-5	NA	TRBV12-3/TRBV12-4	TGTGCCAGCAGTTTGGGGGAGGGGCAGCCCCAGCATTTT	CASSLGEGQPQHF
few	TRBJ2-4	NA	TRBV5-6	TGTGCCAGCAGCTTGGTGTTGGGAGACAAAAACATTCAGTACTTC	CASSLVLGDKNIQYF
NA	TRBJ2-7	NA	TRBV7-9	TGTGCCAGCAGCCTGGGAGCCACCTCCAGCTCCTACGAGCAGTACTTC	CASSLGATSSSYEQYF
once	TRBJ2-2	NA	TRBV6-4	TGTGCCAGCAGCATGGACAGTGCCACCGGGGAGCTGTTTTTT	CASSMDSATGELFF
NA	TRBJ1-2	NA	TRBV3-1/TRBV3-2	TGTGCCAGCAGCCAGAGAATGGCGGGGACGAACGGCTACACCTTC	CASSQRMAGTNGYTF
NA	TRBJ1-5	TRBD1	TRBV18	TGTGCCAGCTCACCGACAGGGAGTAGCAATCAGCCCCAGCATTTT	CASSPTGSSNQPQHF
once	TRBJ1-1	NA	TRBV18	TGTGCCAGCTCACCTAGGATCGCCGAAGCGGCTGAAGCTTTCTTT	CASSPRIAEAAEAFF
once	TRBJ2-3	NA	TRBV3-1/TRBV3-2	TGTGCCAGCAGCCCCTCGGCGGGATCACACACAGATACGCAGTATTTT	CASSPSAGSHTDTQYF
NA	TRBJ1-1	NA	TRBV6-5	TGTGCCAGCAGAGAGTGGGGGGGGACTGAAGCTTTCTTT	CASREWGGTEAFF
NA	TRBJ2-1	TRBD1	TRBV5-1	TGCGCCAGCTTCCGGGACAGGGTGGGCAATGAGCAGTTCTTC	CASFRDRVGNEQFF
NA	TRBJ1-3	NA	TRBV12-2	TGTGCAAGTCGCTTAGATGGCGGTTCTGGAAACACCATATATTTT	CASRLDGGSGNTIYF
NA	TRBJ1-1	NA	TRBV6-5	TGTGCCAGCAGTTACTCCAGTCAACCGAACACTGAAGCTTTCTTT	CASSYSSQPNTEAFF
once	TRBJ2-5	NA	TRBV2	TGTGCCAGCAGTGAAAGACACGAAGAGACCCAGTACTTC	CASSERHEETQYF
NA	TRBJ2-2	TRBD1	TRBV6-2/TRBV6-3	TGTGCCAGCAGTCCCCCGGACAGGTTTGTCACCGGGGAGCTGTTTTTT	CASSPPDRFVTGELFF
NA	TRBJ2-5	NA	TRBV7-9	TGTGCCAGCAGCTTAGAGCGGAAAGAGACCCAGTACTTC	CASSLERKETQYF
NA	TRBJ2-3	TRBD1	TRBV5-8	TGTGCCAACAAGGACAGGGTTTTGTCAGATACGCAGTATTTT	CANKDRVLSDTQYF
NA	TRBJ2-1	NA	TRBV2	TGTGCCAGCAGAGGGGGGGACCCCGGGGCGGAGCAGTTCTTC	CASRGGDPGAEQFF
NA	TRBJ1-3	TRBD1	TRBV3-1/TRBV3-2	TGTGCCAGCAGCCAAGATCAGGGGGACTTTGGAAACACCATATATTTT	CASSQDQGDFGNTIYF
NA	TRBJ1-1	TRBD1	TRBV19	TGTGCCAGTAGTACGAAACAGGGGACGACTGAAGCTTTCTTT	CASSTKQGTTEAFF
NA	TRBJ2-7	TRBD1	TRBV29-1	TGCAGCGTTGAAGACGGACAGGGCTACGAGCAGTACTTC	CSVEDGQGYEQYF
NA	TRBJ1-1	NA	TRBV9	TGTGCCAGCAGCGTCGCATACCAGGGATCTGGAACTGAAGCTTTCTTT	CASSVAYQGSGTEAFF
NA	TRBJ2-7	NA	TRBV11-3	TGTGCCAGCAGCTTAGATGGGCAGGGTAGCAACGAGCAGTACTTC	CASSLDGQGSNEQYF
few	TRBJ1-2	TRBD1	TRBV28	TGTGCCAGCAGTCTCTGGGGACAGAACTATGGCTACACCTTC	CASSLWGQNYGYTF
NA	TRBJ2-7	TRBD2	TRBV4-1	TGCGCCAGCAGCCAGCTAGCGGGGGGGTACGAGCAGTACTTC	CASSQLAGGYEQYF
NA	TRBJ2-2	NA	TRBV24-1	TGTGCCACCAGTCGATCGCGAGGTAACACCGGGGAGCTGTTTTTT	CATSRSRGNTGELFF
NA	TRBJ2-5	TRBD1	TRBV5-1	TGCGCCAGCAGGCCAGACAGGGTAGAGACCCAGTACTTC	CASRPDRVETQYF
NA	TRBJ1-6	NA	TRBV2	TGTGCCAGCAGTGAAAGGACAGCGAGTTCACCCCTCCACTTT	CASSERTASSPLHF
once	TRBJ2-5	TRBD1	TRBV7-3	TGTGCCAGCAGCTTAACCGGGACAGGCCAAGAGACCCAGTACTTC	CASSLTGTGQETQYF
NA	TRBJ2-3	NA	TRBV5-1	TGCGCCAGCAGCTTGGTATTGGAGGCAGATACGCAGTATTTT	CASSLVLEADTQYF
NA	TRBJ1-1	TRBD1	TRBV30	TGTGCCTGGGGACAGGGTTACAGGGCCACTGAAGCTTTCTTT	CAWGQGYRATEAFF
NA	TRBJ2-7	TRBD1	TRBV29-1	TGCAGCGTTGTCGGAAGGGGACAGGGATTCAACGAGCAGTACTTC	CSVVGRGQGFNEQYF
NA	TRBJ2-2	TRBD1	TRBV27	TGTGCCAGCAGTGTTGACAGGGGGCTAACCGGGGAGCTGTTTTTT	CASSVDRGLTGELFF
NA	TRBJ1-4	NA	TRBV4-1	TGCGCCAGCAGCCAACCGTATTGGGGCAGTAATGAAAAACTGTTTTTT	CASSQPYWGSNEKLFF
NA	TRBJ1-2	NA	TRBV12-3/TRBV12-4	TGTGCCAGCAGTTTAGGACAGTATGGCTACACCTTC	CASSLGQYGYTF
NA	TRBJ1-5	NA	TRBV19	TGTGCCAGTAGTATTAGGTACCCCAGAGGGTTTAGCAATCAGCCCCAGCATTTT	CASSIRYPRGFSNQPQHF
NA	TRBJ2-6	NA	TRBV27	TGTGCCAGCAGTTCGCGGGCTGGGGCCAACGTCCTGACTTTC	CASSSRAGANVLTF
NA	TRBJ2-1	TRBD2	TRBV7-9	TGTGCCAGCAGCTTAGTGGGGACTAGCGATTTTAGGGAGTTCTTC	CASSLVGTSDFREFF